This TCR beta chain originates from a study of T cells in localized non-small cell lung cancer. Of note for this clone: The antigen is not known.

TCRdb keeps only in-frame clones here, not all; method: immunoSEQ multiplex PCR. The sample has just under 20,000 clones; 89% are singletons. Study-level findings and limits: There was an association of higher blood T cell density with longer overall survival. Clonality peaked in uninvolved adjacent lung rather than tumor.

Trimming removed 4 bases at V and 1 base at J, with 4 bases between. This CDR3 has 12 residues. CDR1 is SGDLS and CDR2 is YYNGEE in the germline V gene. The J gene is TRBJ2-3, the V gene TRBV9; D is ambiguous. This receptor was taken from a man aged 35-69 years with stage I lung adenocarcinoma. Sequencing used peripheral blood, obtained before any cancer treatment. This chain's CDR3 is CASSTRTDTQYF. DNA for the CDR3: TGTGCCAGCAGCACCCGCACAGATACGCAGTATTTT.